Given below is one T cell receptor (beta chain) in context. Its antigen is not known. Treg sorting used a CD4+CD25+CD127-/low gate. A single record per CDR3 protein comes from TCRdb applying MiXCR to the 5' RACE reads. The sample contains 7,100 or so distinct CDR3 sequences, around 70% of which appear only once. This CDR3 contains 12 residues. Germline V gives CDR1 DFQATT, CDR2 SNEGSKA (reference sequence). The ends were cut back, 1 base at V and 7 bases at J, with 10 bases in the middle. Study-wide results and caveats: Tumor Treg TCRs overlapped most with tumor naive CD4+ cells. Tumor memory CD4+ T cell TCR gene usage was found to cluster with blood and lymph node memory CD4+ cells and with lymph node naive CD4+ cells.

The material sequenced was tumor-infiltrating Tregs sorted from the breast tumor. J is TRBJ1-2 and V is TRBV20-1; D gene ambiguous. The clonotype comes from a female donor with breast cancer. The DNA of the CDR3 is TGCAGTGCTAGAGCACCCGGGCGTGGCTACACCTTC. It specifies CSARAPGRGYTF.